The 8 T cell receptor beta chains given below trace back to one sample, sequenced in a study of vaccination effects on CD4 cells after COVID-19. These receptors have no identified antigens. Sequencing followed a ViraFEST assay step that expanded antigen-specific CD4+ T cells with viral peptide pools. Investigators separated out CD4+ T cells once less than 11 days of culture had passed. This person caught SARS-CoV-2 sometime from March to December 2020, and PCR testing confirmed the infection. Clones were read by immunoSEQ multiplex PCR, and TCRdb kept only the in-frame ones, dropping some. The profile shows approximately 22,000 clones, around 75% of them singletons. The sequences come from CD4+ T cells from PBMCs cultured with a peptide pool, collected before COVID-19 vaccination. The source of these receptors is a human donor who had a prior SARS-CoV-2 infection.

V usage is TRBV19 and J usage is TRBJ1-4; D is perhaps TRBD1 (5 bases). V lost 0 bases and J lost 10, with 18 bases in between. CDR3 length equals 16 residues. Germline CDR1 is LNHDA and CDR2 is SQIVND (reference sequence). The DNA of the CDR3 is TGTGCCAGTAGTATAGAATTTAAGACCCGGAGGGGAAAACTGTTTTTT. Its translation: CASSIEFKTRRGKLFF.

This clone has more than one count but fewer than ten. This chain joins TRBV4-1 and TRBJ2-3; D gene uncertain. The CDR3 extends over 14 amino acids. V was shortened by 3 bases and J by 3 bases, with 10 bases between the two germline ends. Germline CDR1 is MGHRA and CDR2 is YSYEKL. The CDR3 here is CASSQPRSTDTQYF. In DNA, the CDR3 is TGCGCCAGCAGCCAGCCGCGCTCAACAGATACGCAGTATTTT.

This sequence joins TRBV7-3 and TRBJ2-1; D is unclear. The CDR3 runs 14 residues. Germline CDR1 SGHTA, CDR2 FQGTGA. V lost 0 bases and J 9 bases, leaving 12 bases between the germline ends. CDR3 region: CASSLTGSRGEQFF. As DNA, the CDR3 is TGTGCCAGCAGCTTAACGGGGTCACGTGGTGAGCAGTTCTTC.

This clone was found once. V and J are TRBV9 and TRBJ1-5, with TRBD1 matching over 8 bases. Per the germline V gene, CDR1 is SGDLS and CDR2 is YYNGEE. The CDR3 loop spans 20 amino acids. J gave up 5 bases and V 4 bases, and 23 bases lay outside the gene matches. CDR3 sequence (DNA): TGTGCCAGCAGCATTCTTTACGTGGACAGGGAGGACAAGCGGGATCAGCCCCAGCATTTT. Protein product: CASSILYVDREDKRDQPQHF.

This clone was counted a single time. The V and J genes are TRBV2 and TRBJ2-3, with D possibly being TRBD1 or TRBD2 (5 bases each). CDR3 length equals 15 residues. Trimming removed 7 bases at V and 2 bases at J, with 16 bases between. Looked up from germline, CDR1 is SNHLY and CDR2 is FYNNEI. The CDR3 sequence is CASKRLGTSTDTQYF. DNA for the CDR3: TGTGCCAGCAAAAGATTAGGGACCTCCACAGATACGCAGTATTTT.

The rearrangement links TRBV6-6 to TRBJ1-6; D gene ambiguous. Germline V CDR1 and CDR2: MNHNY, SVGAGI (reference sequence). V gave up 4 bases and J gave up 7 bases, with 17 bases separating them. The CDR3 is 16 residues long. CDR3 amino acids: CASSSPLSQGNSPLHF. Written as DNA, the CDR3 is TGTGCCAGCAGTTCCCCCTTGTCTCAAGGGAATTCACCCCTCCACTTT.

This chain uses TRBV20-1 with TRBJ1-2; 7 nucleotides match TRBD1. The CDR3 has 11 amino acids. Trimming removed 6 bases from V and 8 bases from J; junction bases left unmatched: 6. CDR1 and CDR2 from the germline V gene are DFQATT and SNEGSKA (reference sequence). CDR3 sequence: CSARQGAGYTF. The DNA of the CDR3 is TGCAGTGCCAGACAGGGAGCAGGCTACACCTTC.

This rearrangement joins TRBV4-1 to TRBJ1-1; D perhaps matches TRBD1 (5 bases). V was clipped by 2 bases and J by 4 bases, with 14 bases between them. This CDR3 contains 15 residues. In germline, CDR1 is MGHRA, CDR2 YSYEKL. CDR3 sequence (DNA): TGCGCCAGCAGCCAACTACACGGGACCGGCACTGAAGCTTTCTTT. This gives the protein CASSQLHGTGTEAFF.